This note documents a single TCR beta chain sequence. Its antigen is as yet unknown. These data originate in a study of CD4+ T cells in melanoma. Overall study findings and caveats: In melanoma, neoantigen-specific CD4+ T cells reportedly differed in differentiation state.

Trimming took off 3 bases at V and 0 bases at J, with 5 bases between the two ends. This CDR3 spans 13 amino acids. Germline V gene data show CDR1 as SSHAT and CDR2 as FNYEAQ (reference sequence). Method: immunoSEQ multiplex PCR; TCRdb's copy keeps in-frame clones and lacks some. The sample comprises 10,000 to 14,000 clones, less than 75% of which are singletons, and roughly an eighth rests with the top ten. The clonotype comes from a human donor with melanoma. The V gene is TRBV7-7, the J gene TRBJ1-2; D not certain. What was sequenced was cells from a culture (not recorded whether cultured in vitro). CDR3 sequence: CASSFLANYGYTF. The CDR3 DNA reads TGTGCCAGCAGCTTTTTGGCTAACTATGGCTACACCTTC.